This T cell receptor (beta chain) is drawn from a study of shared clonotypes between healthy human individuals. TCRdb keeps only in-frame clones here, not all; method: immunoSEQ multiplex PCR. The data contain hundreds of thousands of clones, about 80% of them singletons. Germline loops: CDR1 MNHNS, CDR2 SASEGT. With 2 bases removed from V and 11 bases from J, the gap between germline ends came to 13 bases. There are 13 residues in the CDR3. The receptor was derived from a woman in her 40s in good health. Some clones in this sample may be carry-over from other donors' samples. The sequenced sample consisted of PBMCs. V is TRBV6-1 and J is TRBJ2-1; the D is unclear. CDR3 in DNA: TGTGCCAGCAGTGAATATAAAGGGAACAAGCAGTTCTTC. This translates into CASSEYKGNKQFF.